These T cell receptor beta chains were read from a single sample in a study of T-cell memory formation after mild COVID-19. One entry per CDR3 protein results from TCRdb running MiXCR on the 5' RACE reads. Of around 310,000 distinct CDR3 sequences in the sample, roughly 20% are singletons; the top ten hold roughly 21%. Sequenced material: PBMCs or a T cell subset sorted from them (not recorded which). These receptors came from a man aged 18-30 years who had mild COVID-19 (a few samples of this study predate the infection). Cell type and time point are not known. Each CDR3 is given with its conserved first and last residue. Each record gives: J gene, D gene, clone size, V gene, CDR3 protein, CDR3 DNA. A D gene is named only where the DNA matches it firmly. Clone size is stated in some rows and not others, as once, few, many or a class when expanded.

j_gene: TRBJ2-7
d_gene: TRBD2
abundance: NA
v_gene: TRBV29-1
CDR3aa: CSVGLAGGYEQYF
CDR3nt: TGCAGCGTCGGACTAGCGGGCGGCTACGAGCAGTACTTC

j_gene: TRBJ2-3
d_gene: TRBD2
abundance: NA
v_gene: TRBV20-1
CDR3aa: CSAILGGGPTDTQYF
CDR3nt: TGCAGTGCTATCCTCGGGGGGGGGCCAACAGATACGCAGTATTTT

j_gene: TRBJ1-1
d_gene: NA
abundance: NA
v_gene: TRBV6-2/TRBV6-3
CDR3aa: CASSYPGANTEAFF
CDR3nt: TGTGCCAGCAGTTACCCGGGGGCCAACACTGAAGCTTTCTTT

j_gene: TRBJ2-2
d_gene: TRBD1
abundance: NA
v_gene: TRBV5-4
CDR3aa: CASSFLGTVNTGDLFF
CDR3nt: TGTGCCAGCAGTTTTCTAGGGACAGTGAACACCGGGGATCTGTTTTTT

j_gene: TRBJ2-5
d_gene: NA
abundance: few
v_gene: TRBV3-1
CDR3aa: CASSHLRGGQETQYF
CDR3nt: TGTGCCAGCAGCCATTTGAGGGGGGGCCAAGAGACCCAGTACTTC

j_gene: TRBJ2-1
d_gene: TRBD1
abundance: few
v_gene: TRBV2
CDR3aa: CASLTGSSYNEQFF
CDR3nt: TGTGCCAGTCTGACAGGGAGCTCCTACAATGAGCAGTTCTTC

j_gene: TRBJ2-3
d_gene: NA
abundance: few
v_gene: TRBV5-1
CDR3aa: CASRPTPVDTQYF
CDR3nt: TGCGCCAGCAGGCCGACCCCGGTGGATACGCAGTATTTT

j_gene: TRBJ2-3
d_gene: NA
abundance: few
v_gene: TRBV7-3
CDR3aa: CASSLRTIQDTQYF
CDR3nt: TGTGCCAGCAGCTTAAGGACTATCCAGGATACGCAGTATTTT

j_gene: TRBJ1-2
d_gene: TRBD1
abundance: NA
v_gene: TRBV4-1
CDR3aa: CASSQLDRGAYGYTF
CDR3nt: TGCGCCAGCAGCCAACTGGACAGGGGGGCCTATGGCTACACCTTC

j_gene: TRBJ2-2
d_gene: NA
abundance: NA
v_gene: TRBV5-1
CDR3aa: CASSLRPNTGELFF
CDR3nt: TGCGCCAGCAGCTTGCGGCCGAACACCGGGGAGCTGTTTTTT

j_gene: TRBJ2-2
d_gene: NA
abundance: few
v_gene: TRBV29-1
CDR3aa: CSVAAGWTGELFF
CDR3nt: TGCAGCGTTGCGGCAGGGTGGACCGGGGAGCTGTTTTTT

j_gene: TRBJ2-7
d_gene: NA
abundance: many
v_gene: TRBV12-3/TRBV12-4
CDR3aa: CASSWEGGYEQYF
CDR3nt: TGTGCCAGCAGTTGGGAAGGGGGCTACGAGCAGTACTTC

j_gene: TRBJ1-1
d_gene: TRBD1
abundance: NA
v_gene: TRBV5-1
CDR3aa: CASSFQGGWTEAFF
CDR3nt: TGCGCCAGCAGCTTCCAGGGGGGGTGGACTGAAGCTTTCTTT

j_gene: TRBJ2-7
d_gene: TRBD1
abundance: NA
v_gene: TRBV2
CDR3aa: CASRGTGPGEQYF
CDR3nt: TGTGCCAGCAGGGGGACAGGCCCGGGCGAGCAGTACTTC

j_gene: TRBJ2-1
d_gene: NA
abundance: NA
v_gene: TRBV12-3/TRBV12-4
CDR3aa: CASKQQGSPGFF
CDR3nt: TGTGCCAGCAAACAACAGGGATCCCCTGGGTTCTTC

j_gene: TRBJ2-3
d_gene: TRBD2
abundance: NA
v_gene: TRBV7-2
CDR3aa: CASSSGLGSDTQYF
CDR3nt: TGTGCCAGCAGCTCGGGACTAGGCTCTGATACGCAGTATTTT

j_gene: TRBJ2-4
d_gene: TRBD1
abundance: NA
v_gene: TRBV9
CDR3aa: CASSVAGTVGASIQYF
CDR3nt: TGTGCCAGCAGCGTAGCCGGGACAGTCGGGGCGTCTATTCAGTACTTC

j_gene: TRBJ1-6
d_gene: NA
abundance: few
v_gene: TRBV2
CDR3aa: CASSDGGAPLHF
CDR3nt: TGTGCCAGCAGTGATGGCGGGGCCCCCCTCCACTTT

j_gene: TRBJ1-6
d_gene: NA
abundance: few
v_gene: TRBV7-3
CDR3aa: CASSANNNAPLHF
CDR3nt: TGTGCCAGCAGCGCTAACAATAACGCACCCCTCCACTTT

j_gene: TRBJ2-7
d_gene: TRBD1
abundance: few
v_gene: TRBV4-1
CDR3aa: CASSFRTGSSYEQYF
CDR3nt: TGCGCCAGCAGCTTTAGGACAGGGAGCTCCTACGAGCAGTACTTC

j_gene: TRBJ2-4
d_gene: NA
abundance: NA
v_gene: TRBV5-4
CDR3aa: CASSELQGKNIQYF
CDR3nt: TGTGCCAGCAGCGAGTTGCAAGGCAAAAACATTCAGTACTTC

j_gene: TRBJ2-3
d_gene: NA
abundance: NA
v_gene: TRBV10-3
CDR3aa: CAIRSTDTQYF
CDR3nt: TGTGCCATCAGATCCACAGATACGCAGTATTTT

j_gene: TRBJ2-6
d_gene: NA
abundance: NA
v_gene: TRBV4-3
CDR3aa: CASSQEGGGANVLTF
CDR3nt: TGCGCCAGCAGCCAAGAGGGTGGTGGGGCCAACGTCCTGACTTTC

j_gene: TRBJ2-1
d_gene: NA
abundance: NA
v_gene: TRBV29-1
CDR3aa: CSVSGLSSSYNEQFF
CDR3nt: TGCAGCGTCTCGGGACTCTCGAGCTCCTACAATGAGCAGTTCTTC

j_gene: TRBJ2-7
d_gene: TRBD2
abundance: few
v_gene: TRBV6-5
CDR3aa: CASRGEGLAYEQYF
CDR3nt: TGTGCCAGCCGAGGGGAGGGGCTGGCCTACGAGCAGTACTTC

j_gene: TRBJ1-1
d_gene: TRBD1
abundance: NA
v_gene: TRBV24-1
CDR3aa: CATGDRDTEAFF
CDR3nt: TGTGCCACCGGCGACAGGGACACTGAAGCTTTCTTT

j_gene: TRBJ2-3
d_gene: TRBD2
abundance: NA
v_gene: TRBV5-1
CDR3aa: CASSFEARGGSTQYF
CDR3nt: TGCGCCAGCAGCTTTGAGGCGCGGGGGGGTAGTACGCAGTATTTT

j_gene: TRBJ2-3
d_gene: NA
abundance: few
v_gene: TRBV7-9
CDR3aa: CASSPPTADTQYF
CDR3nt: TGTGCCAGCAGCCCCCCTACCGCAGATACGCAGTATTTT